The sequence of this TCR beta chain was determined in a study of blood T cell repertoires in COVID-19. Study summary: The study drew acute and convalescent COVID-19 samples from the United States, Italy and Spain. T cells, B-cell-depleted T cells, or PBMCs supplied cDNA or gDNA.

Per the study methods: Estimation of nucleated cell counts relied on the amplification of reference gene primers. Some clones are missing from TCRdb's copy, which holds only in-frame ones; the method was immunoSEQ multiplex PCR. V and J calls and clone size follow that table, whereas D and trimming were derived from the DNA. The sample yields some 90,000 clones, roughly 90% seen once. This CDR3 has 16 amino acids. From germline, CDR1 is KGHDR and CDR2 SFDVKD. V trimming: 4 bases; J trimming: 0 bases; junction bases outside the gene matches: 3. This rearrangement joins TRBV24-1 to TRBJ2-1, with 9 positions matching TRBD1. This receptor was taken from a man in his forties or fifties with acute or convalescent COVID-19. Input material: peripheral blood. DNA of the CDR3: TGTGCCACCAGTGACCAGGGACAGGGCTCCTACAATGAGCAGTTCTTC. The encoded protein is CATSDQGQGSYNEQFF.